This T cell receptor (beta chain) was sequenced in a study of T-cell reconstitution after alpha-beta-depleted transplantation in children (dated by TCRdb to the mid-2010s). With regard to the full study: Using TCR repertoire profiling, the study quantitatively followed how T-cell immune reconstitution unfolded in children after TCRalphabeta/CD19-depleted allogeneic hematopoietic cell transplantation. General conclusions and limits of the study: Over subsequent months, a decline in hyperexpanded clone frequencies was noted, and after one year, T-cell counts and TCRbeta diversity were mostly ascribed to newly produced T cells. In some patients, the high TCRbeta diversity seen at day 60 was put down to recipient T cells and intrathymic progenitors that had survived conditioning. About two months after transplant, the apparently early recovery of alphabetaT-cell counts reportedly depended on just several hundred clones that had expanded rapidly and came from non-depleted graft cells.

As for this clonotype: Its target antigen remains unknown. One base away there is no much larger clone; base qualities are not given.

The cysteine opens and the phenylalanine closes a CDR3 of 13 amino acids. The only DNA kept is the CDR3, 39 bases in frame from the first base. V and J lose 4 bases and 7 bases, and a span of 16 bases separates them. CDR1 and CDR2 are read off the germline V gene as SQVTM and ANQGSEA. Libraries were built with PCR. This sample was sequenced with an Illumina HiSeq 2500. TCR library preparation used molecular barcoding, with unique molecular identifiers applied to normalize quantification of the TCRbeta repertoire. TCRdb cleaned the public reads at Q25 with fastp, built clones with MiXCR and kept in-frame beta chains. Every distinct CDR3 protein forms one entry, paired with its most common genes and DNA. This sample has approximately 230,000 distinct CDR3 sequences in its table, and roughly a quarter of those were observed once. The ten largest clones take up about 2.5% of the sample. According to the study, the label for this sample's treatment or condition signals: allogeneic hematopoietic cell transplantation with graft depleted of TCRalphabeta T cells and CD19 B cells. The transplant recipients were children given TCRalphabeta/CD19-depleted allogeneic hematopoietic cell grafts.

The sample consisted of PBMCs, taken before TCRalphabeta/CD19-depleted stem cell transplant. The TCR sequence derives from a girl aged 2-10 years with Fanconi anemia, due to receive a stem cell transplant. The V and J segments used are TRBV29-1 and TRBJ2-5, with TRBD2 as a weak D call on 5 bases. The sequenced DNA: TGCAGCGTTGTTATGCGGCTAGCCGGGACCCAGTACTTC. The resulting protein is CSVVMRLAGTQYF.